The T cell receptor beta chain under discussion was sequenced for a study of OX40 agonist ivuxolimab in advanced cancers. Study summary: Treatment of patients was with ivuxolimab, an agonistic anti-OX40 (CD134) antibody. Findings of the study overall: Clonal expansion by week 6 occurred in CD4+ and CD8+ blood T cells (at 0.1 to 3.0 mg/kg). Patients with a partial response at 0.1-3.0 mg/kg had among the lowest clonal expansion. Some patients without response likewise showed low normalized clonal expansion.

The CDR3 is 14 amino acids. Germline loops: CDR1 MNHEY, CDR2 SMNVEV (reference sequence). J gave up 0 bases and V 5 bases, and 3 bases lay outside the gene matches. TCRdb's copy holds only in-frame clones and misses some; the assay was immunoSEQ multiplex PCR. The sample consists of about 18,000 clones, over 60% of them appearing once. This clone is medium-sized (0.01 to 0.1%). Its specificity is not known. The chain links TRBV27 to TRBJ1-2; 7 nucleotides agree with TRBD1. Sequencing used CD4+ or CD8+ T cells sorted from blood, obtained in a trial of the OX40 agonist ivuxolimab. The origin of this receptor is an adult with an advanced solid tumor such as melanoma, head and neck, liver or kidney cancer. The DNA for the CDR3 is TGTGCCAGCAGTCCAGGGGGGACTAACTATGGCTACACCTTC. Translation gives CASSPGGTNYGYTF.